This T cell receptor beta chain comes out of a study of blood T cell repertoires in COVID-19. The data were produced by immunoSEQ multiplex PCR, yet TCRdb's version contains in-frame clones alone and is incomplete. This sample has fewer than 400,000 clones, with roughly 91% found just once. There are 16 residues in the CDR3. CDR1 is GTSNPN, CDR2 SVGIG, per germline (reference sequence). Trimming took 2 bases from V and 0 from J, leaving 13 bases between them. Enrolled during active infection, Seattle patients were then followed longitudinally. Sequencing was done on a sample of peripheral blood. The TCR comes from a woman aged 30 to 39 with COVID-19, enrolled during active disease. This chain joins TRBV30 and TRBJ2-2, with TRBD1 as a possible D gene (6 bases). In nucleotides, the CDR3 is TGTGCCTGGAGTCCCTGGACAGCGACGAACACCGGGGAGCTGTTTTTT. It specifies CAWSPWTATNTGELFF.